This T cell receptor (beta chain) was sequenced during a study of OX40 agonist ivuxolimab in advanced cancers. This clone was seen just once. Autoimmune disease history or systemic immunosuppression meant exclusion. Method: immunoSEQ multiplex PCR; TCRdb's copy keeps in-frame clones and lacks some. The table lists around 80,000 clones, about nine tenths of them singletons. CDR1 is GTSNPN and CDR2 is SVGIG in the germline V gene (reference sequence). The CDR3 loop spans 13 amino acids. Unmatched junction bases numbered 6, after V lost 3 bases and J lost 6 bases. This clonotype was obtained from an adult with an advanced solid tumor such as melanoma, head and neck, liver or kidney cancer. The chain combines TRBV30 with TRBJ2-7, with 9 bases matching TRBD1. The sequencing here drew on CD4+ or CD8+ T cells sorted from blood, taken in a trial of the OX40 agonist ivuxolimab. The CDR3 loop reads CAWRGDRDGEQYF. The CDR3 DNA reads TGTGCCTGGAGAGGGGACAGGGACGGCGAGCAGTACTTC.